These 30 T cell receptor beta chains were sequenced from one sample in a study of CD8+ T cells in alopecia areata. cDNA reverse transcribed from extracted RNA served as the sequencing template. Method: immunoSEQ multiplex PCR; TCRdb's copy keeps in-frame clones and lacks some. The sample shows under 350,000 clones, none of them appearing just once. Cells from pooled cutaneous lymph nodes were sorted by CD4, CD8alpha, NKG2D, NKG2ACE and other markers. The sequencing sample was made of CD4+ T cells sorted from a lymph node. These receptors originate from a C3H/HeJ mouse with alopecia areata. For this strain, the MHC haplotype corresponds to H2-k.

This clone was recorded at least ten times. Mouse germline and gene names are used. The covered CDR3 bases are TGTGCCAGCTCTCTCGAGGGGTCAAACTCC. It yields the protein CASSLEGSNS. In full, the CDR3 is CASSLEGSNSDYTF. The rearrangement links TRBV12-1 to TRBJ1-2, with D possibly being TRBD1 (5 bases). The read halts 4 residues ahead of the CDR3 end, with the missing end drawn from the germline J gene. CDR1 is SGHSN, CDR2 HYEKVE, per germline. CDR3 size: 14 residues. The germline V and J ends were trimmed by 0 bases and 0 bases, with 7 bases remaining between them.

This clone was seen more than once but under ten times. Gene names and germline refer to mouse. The sequenced fragment ends 4 residues before the CDR3 boundary, so the rest is inferred from the germline J gene. The genes are TRBV29 and TRBJ2-3; TRBD2 matches 12 bases. Trimming removed 3 bases from V and 3 bases from J; junction bases left unmatched: 4. This CDR3 has 16 amino acids. Germline assignment: CDR1 MSHET and CDR2 SYDVDS. CDR3 protein: CASSFSTGGAAETLYF. The CDR3 bases that were read are TGTGCTAGCAGTTTCTCGACTGGGGGGGCGGCAGAA.

The sample holds a few counts of this clone. Mouse germline and gene names are used. The DNA ends 4 residues before the CDR3 does, and the rest of the CDR3 is filled in from the germline J gene. The genes are TRBV14 and TRBJ2-4; D possibly corresponds to TRBD2 (7 bases). The CDR3 loop spans 13 amino acids. Per the germline V gene, CDR1 is SGHDT and CDR2 is FRDEAV. Here the CDR3 reads CASREGGENTLYF. The sequenced CDR3 bases are TGTGCCAGCAGGGAGGGGGGCGAAAAC.

This clone was recorded at least ten times. Germline and genes: mouse. The read falls 4 residues short of the CDR3 end, and the missing part is taken from the germline J gene. The V and J genes are TRBV1 and TRBJ1-2; 9 nucleotides agree with TRBD1. After removal of 0 bases from V and 3 bases from J, the junction contained 2 bases not matched to a gene. Germline V gene lookup returns CDR1 NSQYPW and CDR2 LRSPGD (reference sequence). CDR3 length: 15 amino acids. CDR3 residues: CTCSADGTGYSDYTF. The CDR3 bases that were read are TGCACCTGCAGTGCAGATGGGACAGGGTACTCC.

This clone has ten or more counts. All gene names here are mouse names. Sequencing ends 4 residues short of the CDR3 end; the germline J gene provides the rest. The sample carries other DNA sequences with the same CDR3. This sequence joins TRBV13-1 and TRBJ2-3, with 8 bases that match TRBD2. This CDR3 is built from 14 residues. The germline V gene has CDR1 NSHNY and CDR2 SYGAGN. Trimming removed 7 bases from V and 0 bases from J; junction bases left unmatched: 4. The CDR3 sequence is CASRTGSSAETLYF. CDR3 DNA (partial): TGTGCCAGCCGGACTGGGAGTAGTGCAGAA.

This clone came up a few times. Germline and genes: mouse. Coverage ceases 4 residues before the CDR3 finishes, and the germline J gene fills in the end. This sequence joins TRBV2 and TRBJ1-2; possibly TRBD1 for D (6 bases). The germline CDR1 and CDR2 sequences are LGHNA and YSYQKL. Trimming took off 0 bases at V and 3 bases at J, with 11 bases between the two ends. The CDR3 has 15 amino acids. The part of the CDR3 DNA that was read is TGTGCCAGCAGCCAAGAGCCAGGGGTGGACTCC. Its protein product is CASSQEPGVDS. The whole CDR3 protein is CASSQEPGVDSDYTF.

In regard to this clone: The gene names here belong to mouse. The read stops 4 residues short of the end of the CDR3; the missing end is completed from the germline J gene. The chain couples TRBV13-1 to TRBJ2-1; perhaps TRBD1 as D (5 bases). V dropped 6 bases and J dropped 0 bases, with 7 bases sitting between them. Germline V gives CDR1 NSHNY, CDR2 SYGAGN. The length of the CDR3 is 13 residues. Partial CDR3 DNA: TGTGCCAGCAAGGGGTATAACTATGCT. As protein: CASKGYNYA. In full, the CDR3 is CASKGYNYAEQFF.

This clone has only a few counts. Genes and germline come from the mouse. The read ends 4 residues shy of where the CDR3 ends; the end is completed using the germline J gene. At the DNA level, this CDR3 is encoded by other sequences in the same sample as well. The V call is TRBV13-2, the J call TRBJ2-5, with 7 bases matching TRBD1. The CDR3 spans 12 residues. Germline-derived CDR1 and CDR2 are NNHNN and SYGAGS (reference sequence). The sequenced part of the CDR3 DNA is TGTGCCAGCGGTGAGGACAGGGAC. It specifies CASGEDRD. The entire CDR3 protein is CASGEDRDTQYF.

Many counts were recorded for this clone. Gene names are mouse gene names. The sequence runs out 4 residues before the end of the CDR3; the remainder is reconstructed from the germline J gene. The chain has TRBV17 and TRBJ2-2; 8 nucleotides agree with TRBD2. Germline V gene lookup returns CDR1 MNHDT and CDR2 YYDKIL. V gave up 3 bases and J gave up 0 bases; unmatched junction bases: 3. The CDR3 sequence is 16 residues long. Partial CDR3 DNA: TGTGCTAGCAGTAGTTGGGGACTGGCAAACACCGGG. As protein: CASSSWGLANTG. The complete CDR3 sequence is CASSSWGLANTGQLYF.

Turning to this clone: The gene names given are mouse names. Read sequence stops 4 residues before the CDR3 end, and the germline J gene provides the missing end. This chain joins TRBV19 and TRBJ2-3, with 8 bases matching TRBD2. This CDR3 contains 13 residues. Germline V lookup: CDR1 FNHDT, CDR2 SITEND (reference sequence). This CDR3 is CASSGDWKETLYF. The sequenced part of the CDR3 DNA is TGTGCCAGCAGTGGGGACTGGAAAGAA.

This clone was detected only a few times. The genes are named according to mouse. The read comes to an end 3 residues before the CDR3 does, leaving the germline J gene to fill in the end. The chain is built from TRBV5 and TRBJ1-6; TRBD1 is a possible D gene (5 bases). TRBJ1-6 is sorted into the ORF group, with uncertain function. The V gene's germline CDR1 is LGHNA and CDR2 YNLKQL (reference sequence). The CDR3 has 14 residues. V was pared by 0 bases and J by 7 bases, with 7 bases between. The DNA read from the CDR3 is TGTGCCAGCAGCCAAGACAGGGAGAATTCGCCC. Its translation: CASSQDRENSP. The entire CDR3 protein is CASSQDRENSPLYF.

This clone was counted a few times. Genes and germline come from the mouse. The read is 4 residues too short to cover the CDR3 end, so that end is filled in from the germline J gene. The gene calls are TRBV31 and TRBJ1-2; 7 bases fit TRBD1. The CDR3 contains 13 residues. Germline V gene lookup returns CDR1 GKSSPN and CDR2 SITVG. V gave up 1 base and J gave up 4 bases; unmatched junction bases: 3. The CDR3 loop is CAWSRQGGSDYTF. CDR3 bases read: TGTGCCTGGAGTCGACAGGGAGGCTCC.

Worth noting for this clone: The listed genes are named as in mouse. Read data end 4 residues before the CDR3 end; the end is taken from the germline J gene. The chain carries TRBV5 and TRBJ1-2, with TRBD1 matching 7 bases. Germline V gene lookup returns CDR1 LGHNA and CDR2 YNLKQL (reference sequence). V dropped 4 bases and J dropped 0; count of bases not matched to a gene: 5. The CDR3 sequence is 15 residues long. Incomplete CDR3 DNA: TGTGCCAGCAGCCGTGGGACAGCCACAAACTCC. It yields the protein CASSRGTATNS. The complete CDR3 sequence is CASSRGTATNSDYTF.

This clone was observed at least ten times. The genes and germline here are from mouse. Read coverage stops 4 residues before the CDR3 terminus; the germline J gene supplies the remainder. This specimen includes other DNA sequences encoding the same CDR3. The gene calls are TRBV1 and TRBJ2-3; D gene uncertain. The CDR3 has 13 residues. V lost 1 base, J lost 3 bases, and 5 bases lay in between. Germline-derived CDR1 and CDR2 are NSQYPW and LRSPGD (reference sequence). The CDR3 DNA, read in part, is TGCACCTGCAGTGCAGGGGGAGCAGAA. Translation: CTCSAGGAE. The whole CDR3 sequence reads CTCSAGGAETLYF.

This clone was seen a few times. The gene names given are mouse names. The read ends 4 residues early relative to the CDR3; the germline J gene fills the gap. Other DNA sequences of this sample code for an identical CDR3. This chain joins TRBV19 and TRBJ2-7, with 10 nucleotides matching TRBD2. The V gene's germline CDR1 is FNHDT and CDR2 SITEND (reference sequence). This CDR3 contains 14 residues. CDR3: CASSPTGGVYEQYF. CDR3 bases read: TGTGCCAGCAGTCCTACTGGGGGGGTTTAT.

In regard to this clone: Germline and genes: mouse. The sequenced fragment ends 4 residues before the CDR3 boundary, so the rest is inferred from the germline J gene. This chain joins TRBV13-1 and TRBJ2-2, with 11 bases aligning to TRBD2. Germline V gives CDR1 NSHNY, CDR2 SYGAGN. The V gene end was trimmed by 4 bases and the J gene end by 0 bases; junction bases not matched to a gene: 2. CDR3 size: 16 residues. The covered CDR3 bases are TGTGCCAGCAGTTCGGACTGGGGGGCAAACACCGGG. Translated: CASSSDWGANTG. The complete CDR3 protein is CASSSDWGANTGQLYF.

This clone was detected ten times or more. These gene names are mouse names. Read data end 4 residues before the CDR3 end; the end is taken from the germline J gene. This sample includes further DNA sequences coding for the same CDR3. The chain combines TRBV13-3 with TRBJ2-7; a weak D match, TRBD2 (6 bases). Per the germline V gene, CDR1 is NNHDY and CDR2 is SYVADS. V was cut by 1 base and J by 0 bases, with 8 bases left in between. The CDR3 length is 14 residues. The CDR3 region is CASSDWGSSYEQYF. The part of the CDR3 DNA that was read is TGTGCCAGCAGTGATTGGGGGAGCTCCTAT.

The sample holds a few counts of this clone. Gene names and germline refer to mouse. The read terminates 4 residues before the CDR3 end, so the remaining end is supplied by the germline J gene. The chain uses TRBV13-3 and TRBJ2-5, with 7 bases matching TRBD2. CDR1 and CDR2 from the germline V gene are NNHDY and SYVADS. With V trimmed by 2 bases and J by 3 bases, 3 bases remained unmatched. The CDR3 covers 14 residues. CDR3 bases read: TGTGCCAGCAGTGAGCTGGGGGTACAAGAC. Translation: CASSELGVQD. The full CDR3 reads CASSELGVQDTQYF.

As for this clone: Gene names refer to mouse genes. With the read ending 4 residues before the CDR3 end, the germline J gene is used to fill in that end. The chain couples TRBV13-3 to TRBJ2-5; a possible D gene is TRBD1 (6 bases). The germline gives CDR1 NNHDY, CDR2 SYVADS. CDR3 length equals 13 residues. The sequenced part of the CDR3 DNA is TGTGCCAGCAGTGATACAGGGCCAGAC. Protein: CASSDTGPD. The complete CDR3 protein is CASSDTGPDTQYF.

There are a few counts of this clone. These gene names are mouse names. Coverage ceases 4 residues before the CDR3 finishes, and the germline J gene fills in the end. Other DNA sequences in this specimen translate into the identical CDR3. This chain uses TRBV19 with TRBJ2-1; 7 nucleotides align to TRBD1. Germline lookup yields CDR1 FNHDT and CDR2 SITEND (reference sequence). This CDR3 is built from 15 residues. Germline trimming cut 0 bases from V and 0 bases from J; bases unmatched to any gene: 0. CDR3 DNA (partial): TGTGCCAGCAGTATAGGACAGGGTAACTATGCT. This codes for CASSIGQGNYA. The whole CDR3 sequence reads CASSIGQGNYAEQFF.

In its sample, this clone was seen a few times. These gene names are mouse names. The read terminates 4 residues ahead of where the CDR3 ends, so the germline J gene completes it. At the DNA level, this CDR3 is encoded by other sequences in the same sample as well. The V and J genes are TRBV5 and TRBJ1-2, with TRBD1 matching 10 bases. Trimming took 4 bases from V and 0 from J; bases not matched to a gene: 2. The CDR3 totals 15 residues. Germline values: CDR1 LGHNA, CDR2 YNLKQL (reference sequence). The chain's CDR3 is CASSPGTGANSDYTF. The CDR3 DNA, read in part, is TGTGCCAGCAGCCCGGGGACAGGGGCAAACTCC.

This clone showed up just a few times. Here the gene names and germline are mouse. The DNA ends 4 residues before the CDR3 does, and the rest of the CDR3 is filled in from the germline J gene. The chain joins TRBV17 to TRBJ2-7, with 10 bases that match TRBD2. The trim removed 6 bases at V and 0 bases at J, leaving 5 bases unmatched. The CDR3 is 15 amino acids. CDR1 is MNHDT, CDR2 YYDKIL, per germline. The chain's CDR3 is CASSPDWGSSYEQYF. The CDR3 DNA, read in part, is TGTGCTAGCAGCCCGGACTGGGGGAGCTCCTAT.

In the case of this clone: Genes and germline are mouse. Other DNA variants within this sample encode the same CDR3. The CDR3 DNA, read in part, is TGTGCCAGCAGCCAAGACGGGGGGCCCAACTCC. It encodes CASSQDGGPNS. The CDR3 as a whole reads CASSQDGGPNSDYTF. The rearrangement joins TRBV5 to TRBJ1-2; D possibly corresponds to TRBD1 (6 bases). The read gets to within 4 residues of the CDR3 end, and the germline J gene fills in the rest. Germline V gene data show CDR1 as LGHNA and CDR2 as YNLKQL (reference sequence). CDR3 length: 15 amino acids. The ends were cut back, 0 bases at V and 2 bases at J, with 10 bases in the middle.

On this clone itself: Gene names refer to mouse genes. The read ends 4 residues shy of where the CDR3 ends; the end is completed using the germline J gene. The rearrangement joins TRBV29 to TRBJ2-2, with D perhaps matching TRBD2 (6 bases). The length of the CDR3 is 15 residues. Germline assignment: CDR1 MSHET and CDR2 SYDVDS. V gave up 5 bases and J gave up 0 bases, with 10 bases separating them. The CDR3 bases that were read are TGTGCTAGCAGTCCCGGGACTTCAAACACCGGG. Translation gives CASSPGTSNTG. The CDR3 as a whole reads CASSPGTSNTGQLYF.

With respect to this clone: Genes and germline come from the mouse. The sequenced CDR3 bases are TGTGCCAGCAGCCAAGAGTCAGACCAAGAC. Its translation is CASSQESDQD. The whole CDR3 is CASSQESDQDTQYF. The rearrangement joins TRBV5 to TRBJ2-5, with D unclear. The CDR3 is cut off 4 residues early in the read; its end comes from the germline J gene. The CDR3 has 14 amino acids. Trimming pared 0 bases from V and 1 base from J, leaving 5 bases between. The germline CDR1 and CDR2 sequences are LGHNA and YNLKQL (reference sequence).

Note on this clone: Gene names follow the mouse nomenclature. From the germline J gene comes the end of the CDR3, since the read stops 4 residues before it. The chain has TRBV5 and TRBJ2-5; a weak D match, TRBD1 (6 bases). Looked up from germline, CDR1 is LGHNA and CDR2 is YNLKQL (reference sequence). The CDR3 is 17 amino acids. V was cut by 1 base and J by 2 bases, with 16 bases left in between. CDR3 in amino acids: CASSQARDTTIQDTQYF. The sequenced CDR3 bases are TGTGCCAGCAGCCAAGCTCGGGACACCACAATCCAAGAC.

This clone was detected only a few times. Gene labels here are mouse ones. The CDR3 goes on 4 residues after the read ends, and that part is filled in from the germline J gene. The V gene is TRBV13-1, the J gene TRBJ2-1; 9 bases match TRBD1. CDR3 length: 14 amino acids. Trimming removed 3 bases from V and 5 bases from J; junction bases left unmatched: 3. Germline loops: CDR1 NSHNY, CDR2 SYGAGN. The CDR3 sequence: CASSAGTGNAEQFF. Incomplete CDR3 DNA: TGTGCCAGCAGTGCCGGGACAGGGAATGCT.

This clone was counted between two and nine times. Gene names are the mouse ones. Coverage ceases 4 residues before the CDR3 finishes, and the germline J gene fills in the end. In the same sample, other DNA sequences code for this CDR3. The genes are TRBV13-1 and TRBJ2-7, with 7 positions matching TRBD2. Trimming cost V 0 bases and J 3 bases; bases outside gene matches: 3. The germline V gene encodes CDR1 NSHNY and CDR2 SYGAGN. CDR3 length equals 14 residues. CDR3 sequence reads: CASSDAGGNYEQYF. CDR3 DNA (partial): TGTGCCAGCAGTGATGCTGGGGGTAACTAT.

This clone has just a few counts. Genes and germline come from the mouse. The read terminates 4 residues before the CDR3 end, so the remaining end is supplied by the germline J gene. V is TRBV5 and J is TRBJ2-7, with TRBD2 identical over 11 bases. CDR1 is LGHNA and CDR2 is YNLKQL in the germline V gene (reference sequence). The length of the CDR3 is 15 residues. The J segment lost 3 bases and the V segment lost 0 bases, leaving 1 base of the junction unmatched. The CDR3 bases that were read are TGTGCCAGCAGCCAAGATGACTGGGGGGGCTAT. It encodes CASSQDDWGGY. The complete CDR3 protein is CASSQDDWGGYEQYF.

This clone was observed a handful of times. The genes and germline here are from mouse. Sequencing ends 4 residues short of the CDR3 end; the germline J gene provides the rest. The chain uses TRBV13-1 and TRBJ2-2; D gene uncertain. The germline V gene has CDR1 NSHNY and CDR2 SYGAGN. The V end lost 5 bases, the J end lost 2 bases, and 7 bases lay between the germline ends. CDR3 length: 13 amino acids. The CDR3 region is CASRPQNTGQLYF. The DNA read from the CDR3 is TGTGCCAGCAGACCACAGAACACCGGG.